This T cell receptor beta chain is drawn from a study of blood T cell repertoires in COVID-19. Original handling: Estimation of nucleated cell counts was performed using reference gene primer amplification. Profiling relied on immunoSEQ multiplex PCR, and the TCRdb table lists in-frame clones only, not all of them. V, J and clone size reflect that table, while D and trimming were determined from the DNA. Here the sample spans around 93,000 clones, 80% to 90% being singletons. This TCR was sampled from a man aged 80 or over with acute or convalescent COVID-19. Sequencing input: peripheral blood.

The CDR3 spells CASSGPLEQYF. Here the CDR3 DNA reads TGTGCCAGCTCGGGCCCTTTGGAGCAGTACTTC. This chain joins TRBV18 and TRBJ2-7; D is uncertain. Trimming left V 6 bases short and J 7 bases short, with 10 bases between. Germline V gene data show CDR1 as KGHSH and CDR2 as LQKENI. The CDR3 is 11 residues long. The full variable domain, completed using reference TRBV18 and TRBJ2-7, is NAGVMQNPRHLVRRRGQEARLRCSPMKGHSHVYWYRQLPEEGLKFMVYLQKENIIDESGMPKERFSAEFPKEGPSILRIQQVVRGDSAAYFCASSGPLEQYFGPGTRLTVT.